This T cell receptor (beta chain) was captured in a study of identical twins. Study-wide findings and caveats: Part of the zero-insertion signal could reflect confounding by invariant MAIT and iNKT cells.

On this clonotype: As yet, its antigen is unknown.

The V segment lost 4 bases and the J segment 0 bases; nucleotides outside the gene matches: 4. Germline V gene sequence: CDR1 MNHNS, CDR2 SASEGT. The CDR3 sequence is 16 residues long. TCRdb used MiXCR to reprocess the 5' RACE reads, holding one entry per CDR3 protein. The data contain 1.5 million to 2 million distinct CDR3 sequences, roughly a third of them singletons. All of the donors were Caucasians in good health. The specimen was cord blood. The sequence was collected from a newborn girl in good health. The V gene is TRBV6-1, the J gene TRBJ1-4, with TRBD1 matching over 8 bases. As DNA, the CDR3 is TGTGCCAGCAGTGGCTCACAGGGGGCAACTAATGAAAAACTGTTTTTT. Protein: CASSGSQGATNEKLFF.